This T cell receptor (beta chain) was sequenced for a study of blood T cell repertoires in COVID-19 (dated by TCRdb to the early 2020s). Looking at the study overall: Samples covering the acute and convalescent phases of COVID-19 were provided by collaborators in the United States, Italy and Spain. The material from the prospective study consisted of cDNA or gDNA derived from T cells, B-cell-depleted T cells, or PBMCs. Deeply sampled blood TCRbeta repertoires from subjects exposed to, actively infected with, or recovered from COVID-19 were included in the dataset. The repertoires were released in a freely available public database meant as a resource for research on the immune response to SARS-CoV-2. The samples were drawn from two sources: the first 160 participants of the ongoing ImmuneRACE study, and 1,000 to 1,500 subjects contributed by 6 global collaborators. Sample metadata almost always included a de-identified subject ID, COVID-19 status, age in years and sex. Where available, HLA class I and class II types were obtained from metadata supplied by the sample provider rather than from assay-based typing. Broader findings and caveats from the paper: Clinical and demographic metadata were provided uncurated, with the amount varying by source and participant.

The immunoSEQ Assay, a bias-controlled multiplex PCR, was used to amplify TCRbeta CDR3 regions from genomic DNA. In the original analysis: Nucleated cell counts per sample were estimated from amplification of reference gene primers within the assay. To quantify the absolute abundance of each unique TCRbeta CDR3 rearrangement, sequence reads were collapsed and filtered. For each sample, productive Simpson clonality was calculated as the square root of Simpson's diversity index over productive rearrangements. TCRdb retrieved this table from immuneACCESS and kept in-frame rearrangements only. Not all clones are present; in checked studies, unresolved V genes account for under half, and no reason is known for the remainder. The V and J calls and clone size are taken from that table; D and trimming were inferred from the DNA. In this sample the table shows about 110,000 clones, roughly four fifths of which occur a single time. Clones ranked in the top ten supply under 25% of the sample.

Regarding this clone: Its antigen is currently not known. Base qualities are not at hand, and no much larger clone is one base apart.

Whole blood was collected in K2EDTA tubes by collaborating institutions according to the institutions' own protocols. For TCRbeta analysis, collaborator samples were shipped as frozen whole blood, as isolated PBMCs, or as DNA extracted from either sample type. The receptor was isolated from a man between 65 and 79 years old with active or convalescent COVID-19. The sequencing input was peripheral blood.

The CDR3 region reads CASRLRQGGTDTQYF. The sequence in DNA is TGTGCCAGCAGATTAAGACAGGGTGGCACAGATACGCAGTATTTT. The rearranged segments are TRBV3-1 (or the pseudogene TRBV3-2) and TRBJ2-3, with 7 junctional bases fitting TRBD1. As encoded in the germline V gene (reference sequence), CDR1 is LGHDT while CDR2 is YNNKEL. Compared with germline, V lacks 6 bases and J lacks 1 base; bases without a gene match: 7. The CDR3, from cysteine to phenylalanine, totals 15 residues. Only CDR3 DNA is held: 45 bases, read in frame from base 1.